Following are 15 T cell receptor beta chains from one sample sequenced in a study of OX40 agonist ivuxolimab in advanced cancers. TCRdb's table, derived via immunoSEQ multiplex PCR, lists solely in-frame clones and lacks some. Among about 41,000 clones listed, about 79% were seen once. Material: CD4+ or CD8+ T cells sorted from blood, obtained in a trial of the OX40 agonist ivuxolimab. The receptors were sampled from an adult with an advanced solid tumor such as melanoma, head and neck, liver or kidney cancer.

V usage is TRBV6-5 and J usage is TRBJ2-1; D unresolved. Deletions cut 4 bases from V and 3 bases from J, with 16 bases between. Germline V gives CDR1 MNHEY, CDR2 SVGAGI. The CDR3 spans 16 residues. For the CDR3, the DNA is TGTGCCAGCAGTTCCCCCAAAGTGAATCTCTACAATGAGCAGTTCTTC. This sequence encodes CASSSPKVNLYNEQFF.

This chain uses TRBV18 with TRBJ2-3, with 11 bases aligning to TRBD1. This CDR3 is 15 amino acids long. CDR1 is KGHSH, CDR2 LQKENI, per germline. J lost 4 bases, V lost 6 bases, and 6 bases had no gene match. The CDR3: CASSRGQGAADTQYF. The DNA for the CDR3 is TGTGCCAGCTCCCGAGGACAGGGGGCCGCAGATACGCAGTATTTT.

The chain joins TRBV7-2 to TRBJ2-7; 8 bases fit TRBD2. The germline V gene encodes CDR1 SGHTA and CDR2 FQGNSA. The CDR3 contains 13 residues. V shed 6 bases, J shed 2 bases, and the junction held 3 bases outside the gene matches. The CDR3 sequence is CASSSGGPYEQYF. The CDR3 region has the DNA TGTGCCAGCAGTTCGGGAGGGCCCTACGAGCAGTACTTC.

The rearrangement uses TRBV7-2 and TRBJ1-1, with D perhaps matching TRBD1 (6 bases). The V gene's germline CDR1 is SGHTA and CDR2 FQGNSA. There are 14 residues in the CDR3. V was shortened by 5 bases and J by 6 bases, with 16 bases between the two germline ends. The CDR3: CASSTPGVWAEAFF. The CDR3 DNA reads TGTGCCAGCAGCACCCCAGGGGTCTGGGCTGAAGCTTTCTTT.

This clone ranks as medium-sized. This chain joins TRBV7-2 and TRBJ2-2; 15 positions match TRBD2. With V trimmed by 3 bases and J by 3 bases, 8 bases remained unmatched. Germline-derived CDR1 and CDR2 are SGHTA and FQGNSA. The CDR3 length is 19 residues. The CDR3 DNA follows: TGTGCCAGCAGCTTTTTTGGACTAGCGGGGGGGCGCGACACCGGGGAGCTGTTTTTT. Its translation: CASSFFGLAGGRDTGELFF.

CDR3 DNA: TGTGCCAGCAGCGAAGCAGCGGGGAACACCGGGGAGCTGTTTTTT. Protein: CASSEAAGNTGELFF. This chain uses TRBV7-3 with TRBJ2-2; weak D call: TRBD2 (6 bases). V lost 5 bases and J lost 1, with 11 bases in between. The length of the CDR3 is 15 residues. Germline CDR1 is SGHTA and CDR2 is FQGTGA. Full variable domain (outside the CDR3, taken from reference TRBV7-3 and TRBJ2-2): GAGVSQTPSNKVTEKGKYVELRCDPISGHTALYWYRQSLGQGPEFLIYFQGTGAADDSGLPNDRFFAVRPEGSVSTLKIQRTERGDSAVYLCASSEAAGNTGELFFGEGSRLTVL.

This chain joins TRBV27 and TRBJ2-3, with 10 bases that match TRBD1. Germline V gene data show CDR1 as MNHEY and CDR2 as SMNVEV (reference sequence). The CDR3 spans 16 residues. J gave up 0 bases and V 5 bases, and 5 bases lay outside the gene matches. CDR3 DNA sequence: TGTGCCAGCAGTAGACGGGACAGGGGTAGCACAGATACGCAGTATTTT. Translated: CASSRRDRGSTDTQYF.

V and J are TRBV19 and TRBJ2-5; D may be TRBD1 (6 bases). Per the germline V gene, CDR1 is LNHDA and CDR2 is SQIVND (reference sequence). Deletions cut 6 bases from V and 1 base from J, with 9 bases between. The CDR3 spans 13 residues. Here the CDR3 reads CASSRDIQETQYF. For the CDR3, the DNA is TGTGCCAGTAGCAGGGACATCCAAGAGACCCAGTACTTC.

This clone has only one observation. The CDR3 DNA follows: TGTGCCAGCAGCCTAGGACAGTACAATCAGCCCCAGCATTTT. This translates into CASSLGQYNQPQHF. The chain links TRBV11-2 to TRBJ1-5; a weak D match, TRBD1 (6 bases). Trimming removed 5 bases from V and 3 bases from J, with 11 bases in between. Germline lookup yields CDR1 SGHAT and CDR2 FQNNGV. The CDR3 runs to 14 residues.

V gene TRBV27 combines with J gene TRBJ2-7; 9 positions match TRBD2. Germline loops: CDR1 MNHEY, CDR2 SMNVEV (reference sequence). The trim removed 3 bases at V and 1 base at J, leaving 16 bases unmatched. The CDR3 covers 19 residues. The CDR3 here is CASSFLGLLAGNQSYEQYF. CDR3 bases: TGTGCCAGCAGTTTTTTAGGGCTTCTAGCGGGAAACCAATCCTACGAGCAGTACTTC.

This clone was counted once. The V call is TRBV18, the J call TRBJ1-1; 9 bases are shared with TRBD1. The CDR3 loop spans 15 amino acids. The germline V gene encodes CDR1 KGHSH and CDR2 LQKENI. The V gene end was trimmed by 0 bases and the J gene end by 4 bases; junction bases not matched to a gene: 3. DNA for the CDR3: TGTGCCAGCTCACCACCACAGGGGGCCGCCACTGAAGCTTTCTTT. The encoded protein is CASSPPQGAATEAFF.

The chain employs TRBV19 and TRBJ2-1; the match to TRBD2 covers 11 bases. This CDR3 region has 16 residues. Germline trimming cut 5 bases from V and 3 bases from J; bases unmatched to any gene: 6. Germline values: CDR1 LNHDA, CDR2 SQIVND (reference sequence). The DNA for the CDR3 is TGTGCCAGTAGTTCCATTAGCGGGGGGGACTACAATGAGCAGTTCTTC. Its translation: CASSSISGGDYNEQFF.

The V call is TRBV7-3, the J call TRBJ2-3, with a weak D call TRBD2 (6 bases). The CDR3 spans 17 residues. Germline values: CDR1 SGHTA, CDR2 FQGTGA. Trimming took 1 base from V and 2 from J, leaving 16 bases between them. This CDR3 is CASSLRERRATTDTQYF. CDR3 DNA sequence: TGTGCCAGCAGCTTAAGGGAACGGAGGGCTACCACAGATACGCAGTATTTT. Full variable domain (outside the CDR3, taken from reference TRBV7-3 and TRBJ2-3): GAGVSQTPSNKVTEKGKYVELRCDPISGHTALYWYRQSLGQGPEFLIYFQGTGAADDSGLPNDRFFAVRPEGSVSTLKIQRTERGDSAVYLCASSLRERRATTDTQYFGPGTRLTVL.

CDR3 bases: TGTACGAGCGGGAGGCCTAACACCGGGGAGCTGTTTTTT. It is translated as CTSGRPNTGELFF. V gene TRBV6-6 combines with J gene TRBJ2-2, with TRBD2 identical over 9 bases. The length of the CDR3 is 13 residues. Germline-derived CDR1 and CDR2 are MNHNY and SVGAGI (reference sequence).

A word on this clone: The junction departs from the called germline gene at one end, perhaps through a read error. CDR3 residues: CASEVGQLNTEAFF. The CDR3, as DNA: TGTGCCAGCGAAGTCGGACAGTTGAACACTGAAGCTTTCTTT. The J gene is TRBJ1-1, the V gene TRBV5-1; weak D call: TRBD1 (6 bases). This CDR3 contains 14 residues. CDR1 SGHRS and CDR2 YFSETQ come from the germline V gene.